The 26 T cell receptor beta chains in this list originate from one sample, sequenced in a study of Ad26.COV2.S vaccination and SARS-CoV-2 variants. The protocol was immunoSEQ multiplex PCR, while the TCRdb copy is restricted to in-frame clones and leaves out a portion. The sample contains about 350,000 clones, about 89% of which appear only once. Indicated treatment: around 19 received Ad26.COV2.S at low or high dose, single or two shots; 5 received placebo; per-sample allocation not given. Vaccine and placebo recipients were sampled on day 63 after the first injection. The material was peripheral blood, obtained in a trial of Ad26.COV2.S vaccine versus placebo. These TCRs come from a person aged 18-60 years who received the Ad26.COV2.S COVID-19 vaccine or a placebo.

This clone was picked up a small number of times. One junction end disagrees with the germline gene, perhaps due to a read error. The chain couples TRBV3-1 (or the pseudogene TRBV3-2) to TRBJ2-3; either TRBD1 or TRBD2 may fit D (6 bases each). The CDR3 has 15 residues. Germline assignment: CDR1 LGHDT and CDR2 YNNKEL (reference sequence). CDR3: CASSQEKMPSGGLIF. The CDR3 nucleotides are TGTGCCAGCAGCCAAGAAAAGATGCCATCCGGGGGCCTCATCTTT.

The chain joins TRBV9 to TRBJ1-1; 7 bases fit TRBD1. Losses at the gene ends were 3 bases for V and 4 bases for J; bases not matched to a gene: 6. Germline V gives CDR1 SGDLS, CDR2 YYNGEE. This CDR3 contains 14 residues. The CDR3 nucleotides are TGTGCCAGCAGCGCAAAGACAGGGATCACTGAAGCTTTCTTT. Its protein is CASSAKTGITEAFF.

The V call is TRBV12-5, the J call TRBJ1-5, with D unclear. The CDR3 runs 13 residues. V was cut by 3 bases and J by 4 bases, with 7 bases left in between. The V gene's germline CDR1 is LGHNT and CDR2 FRNRAP. Here the CDR3 reads CASGFDGNQPQHF. In DNA, the CDR3 is TGTGCTAGTGGTTTTGACGGGAATCAGCCCCAGCATTTT. Full variable domain (remainder filled in from reference TRBV12-5 and TRBJ1-5): DARVTQTPRHKVTEMGQEVTMRCQPILGHNTVFWYRQTMMQGLELLAYFRNRAPLDDSGMPKDRFSAEMPDATLATLKIQPSEPRDSAVYFCASGFDGNQPQHFGDGTRLSIL.

V gene TRBV29-1 combines with J gene TRBJ2-7, with D possibly being TRBD1 (6 bases). CDR1 SQVTM and CDR2 ANQGSEA come from the germline V gene. Trimming took 6 bases from V and 3 from J, leaving 15 bases between them. This CDR3 has 13 amino acids. For the CDR3, the DNA is TGCAGCGTATCGGGACAACTTAGCTACGAGCAGTACTTC. Its translation is CSVSGQLSYEQYF.

The rearrangement uses TRBV2 and TRBJ2-5, with 11 bases aligning to TRBD2. The junction had 1 base not matched to a gene; V was cut back by 6 bases and J by 4 bases. There are 13 residues in the CDR3. Germline V lookup: CDR1 SNHLY, CDR2 FYNNEI. CDR3 sequence (DNA): TGTGCCAGCAGGACTAGCGGGGTAGAGACCCAGTACTTC. Its translation: CASRTSGVETQYF. The variable domain in full, completed from reference TRBV2 and TRBJ2-5, reads EPEVTQTPSHQVTQMGQEVILRCVPISNHLYFYWYRQILGQKVEFLVSFYNNEISEKSEIFDDQFSVERPDGSNFTLKIRSTKLEDSAMYFCASRTSGVETQYFGPGTRLLVL.

This chain links TRBV7-9 with TRBJ2-5; D is possibly TRBD1 or TRBD2 (5 bases each). The CDR3 spans 15 residues. V was shortened by 0 bases and J by 2 bases, with 10 bases between the two germline ends. The germline V gene has CDR1 SEHNR and CDR2 FQNEAQ (reference sequence). For the CDR3, the DNA is TGTGCCAGCAGCTTAGCGCTTGGGGGTCAAGAGACCCAGTACTTC. Protein sequence: CASSLALGGQETQYF.

The chain links TRBV6-2 or TRBV6-3 to TRBJ1-5; TRBD1 is a possible D gene (6 bases). Germline loops: CDR1 MNHEY, CDR2 SVGEGT. V was clipped by 4 bases and J by 6 bases, with 16 bases between them. This CDR3 has 15 amino acids. The DNA of the CDR3 is TGTGCCAGCAGTTCACAGGGTCTTTTGGGTCAGCCCCAGCATTTT. This gives the protein CASSSQGLLGQPQHF.

V gene TRBV6-6 combines with J gene TRBJ2-1, with 7 bases aligning to TRBD1. This CDR3 has 15 amino acids. Germline CDR1 is MNHNY and CDR2 is SVGAGI (reference sequence). V lost 7 bases, J lost 8 bases, and 14 bases stayed unmatched. This CDR3 reads CASTRGQALSDEQFF. Written as DNA, the CDR3 is TGTGCCAGCACCAGAGGACAGGCCCTTTCCGATGAGCAGTTCTTC.

This clone was recorded only once. The chain couples TRBV14 to TRBJ2-7, with D unresolved. From germline, CDR1 is SGHDN and CDR2 FVKESK. V was shortened by 0 bases and J by 6 bases, with 9 bases between the two germline ends. The CDR3 runs to 13 residues. CDR3 in amino acids: CASSQEMGSEQYF. The CDR3 DNA sequence: TGTGCCAGCAGCCAAGAAATGGGTAGCGAGCAGTACTTC.

V gene TRBV28 combines with J gene TRBJ2-4; possibly TRBD2 for D (6 bases). Trimming took off 4 bases at V and 8 bases at J, with 21 bases between the two ends. Germline values: CDR1 MDHEN, CDR2 SYDVKM. The CDR3 extends over 16 amino acids. This CDR3 is CASSSAGTGASHIQYF. The CDR3 DNA is TGTGCCAGCAGTTCCGCGGGCACGGGAGCCTCGCACATTCAGTACTTC. The full variable domain, with the rest looked up from reference TRBV28 and TRBJ2-4, is DVKVTQSSRYLVKRTGEKVFLECVQDMDHENMFWYRQDPGLGLRLIYFSYDVKMKEKGDIPEGYSVSREKKERFSLILESASTNQTSMYLCASSSAGTGASHIQYFGAGTRLSVL.

The genes are TRBV27 and TRBJ1-6; D uncertain. Trimming cost V 4 bases and J 0 bases, with 7 bases left between them. The CDR3 totals 15 residues. Germline CDR1 and CDR2: MNHEY and SMNVEV (reference sequence). The CDR3 nucleotides read TGTGCCAGCAGTTCCGAGAGCTCCTATAATTCACCCCTCCACTTT. Translating gives CASSSESSYNSPLHF.

The rearrangement uses TRBV25-1 and TRBJ1-6; possible D gene TRBD1, 5 bases. Germline V gene sequence: CDR1 MGHDK, CDR2 SYGVNS. CDR3 length: 14 amino acids. Trimming removed 3 bases from V and 7 bases from J, with 10 bases in between. CDR3 protein: CASSEIRANSPLHF. As DNA, the CDR3 is TGTGCCAGCAGTGAGATCAGGGCGAATTCACCCCTCCACTTT.

The chain has TRBV5-6 and TRBJ2-3; D might be TRBD1 or TRBD2, each matching 6 bases. Germline V gene lookup returns CDR1 SGHDT and CDR2 YYEEEE. The ends were cut back, 0 bases at V and 6 bases at J, with 11 bases in the middle. The CDR3 is made up of 14 amino acids. For the CDR3, the DNA is TGTGCCAGCAGCTTGGAGGGGGGCGGGGATACGCAGTATTTT. Its translation is CASSLEGGGDTQYF. The full variable domain, rest sourced from reference TRBV5-6 and TRBJ2-3, is DAGVTQSPTHLIKTRGQQVTLRCSPKSGHDTVSWYQQALGQGPQFIFQYYEEEERQRGNFPDRFSGHQFPNYSSELNVNALLLGDSALYLCASSLEGGGDTQYFGPGTRLTVL.

The J gene is TRBJ1-3, the V gene TRBV28; D remains ambiguous. Trimming removed 10 bases from V and 4 bases from J, with 23 bases in between. The germline CDR1 and CDR2 sequences are MDHEN and SYDVKM. This CDR3 has 16 amino acids. The CDR3 coding sequence is TGTGCCACCTACGTTCCCGTGGTAAACGGGGGAAACACCATATATTTT. This encodes CATYVPVVNGGNTIYF.

The chain links TRBV4-1 to TRBJ2-1, with 8 nucleotides matching TRBD2. V lost 2 bases and J lost 9; bases outside the gene matches: 12. This CDR3 has 16 amino acids. CDR1 and CDR2 from the germline V gene are MGHRA and YSYEKL. The chain's CDR3 is CASSQTPGTSLSEQFF. The CDR3 nucleotides read TGCGCCAGCAGCCAAACCCCCGGGACTAGTCTCTCTGAGCAGTTCTTC.

This chain links TRBV4-2 with TRBJ1-1, with 7 nucleotides matching TRBD1. This CDR3 comprises 13 residues. Germline V CDR1 and CDR2: LGHNA, YNFKEQ. The trim removed 1 base at V and 10 bases at J, leaving 6 bases unmatched. The CDR3 region has the DNA TGTGCCAGCAGCCAAGCCGACAGGGAGCGAGCTTTCTTT. It yields the protein CASSQADRERAFF.

This clone turned up a few times. This chain links TRBV7-2 with TRBJ2-3; maybe TRBD2 (7 bases). With 6 bases removed from V and 0 bases from J, the gap between germline ends came to 10 bases. CDR3 length: 14 amino acids. Germline CDR1 reads SGHTA; CDR2 reads FQGNSA. CDR3 sequence reads: CASRRGGSTDTQYF. CDR3 nucleotides: TGTGCCAGCAGGAGGGGGGGGAGCACAGATACGCAGTATTTT.

The chain has TRBV19 and TRBJ1-5; D is perhaps TRBD1 (5 bases). Trimming shortened V by 6 bases and J by 6 bases, and 12 bases separated the two germline ends. Germline V CDR1 and CDR2: LNHDA, SQIVND (reference sequence). The CDR3 totals 13 residues. The CDR3 sequence is CASSRVRGQPQHF. The CDR3 DNA follows: TGTGCCAGTAGCAGGGTTCGGGGTCAGCCCCAGCATTTT.

J is TRBJ2-4 and V is TRBV7-2, with no clear D. Germline V gene data show CDR1 as SGHTA and CDR2 as FQGNSA. The CDR3 has 15 amino acids. Trimming pared 5 bases from V and 0 bases from J, leaving 11 bases between. This chain's CDR3 is CASSPEAIAKNIQYF. For the CDR3, the DNA is TGTGCCAGCAGCCCTGAGGCGATAGCCAAAAACATTCAGTACTTC.

This clone was counted a single time. CDR3 nucleotide sequence: TGTGCCAGTAGTGTTTGGACTGGAGAGGTGACACTATCTTCCACTGAAGCTTTCTTT. Its translation is CASSVWTGEVTLSSTEAFF. The chain has TRBV19 and TRBJ1-1; D remains ambiguous. The CDR3 is 19 amino acids. Germline CDR1 is LNHDA and CDR2 is SQIVND (reference sequence). V was cut by 5 bases and J by 4 bases, with 29 bases left in between.

The rearrangement links TRBV3-1 (or the pseudogene TRBV3-2) to TRBJ2-3; D ambiguous. The CDR3 length is 16 residues. V was clipped by 0 bases and J by 0 bases, with 10 bases between them. Germline CDR1 reads LGHDT; CDR2 reads YNNKEL (reference sequence). CDR3 nucleotide sequence: TGTGCCAGCAGCCAAGATCGACTGCTTAGCACAGATACGCAGTATTTT. This translates into CASSQDRLLSTDTQYF.

Here the CDR3 DNA reads TGTGCCAGCAGCTTAGGGGACAAAGATGAGCAGTTCTTC. This sequence encodes CASSLGDKDEQFF. This chain joins TRBV11-2 and TRBJ2-1; perhaps TRBD1 as D (6 bases). CDR1 is SGHAT, CDR2 FQNNGV, per germline. The CDR3 totals 13 residues. Trimming took 1 base from V and 8 from J, leaving 9 bases between them.

The V gene is TRBV12-3 or TRBV12-4, the J gene TRBJ1-2, with D uncertain. V lost 5 bases and J lost 8, with 15 bases in between. CDR3 length: 13 residues. Here the CDR3 DNA reads TGTGCCAGCAGTAGGCCACCCGGGATCGGCTACACCTTC. Its protein is CASSRPPGIGYTF.

Points on this clone: This clone may be a read error of a much larger clone one base away. The same CDR3 is also encoded by other DNA sequences in this sample. The rearrangement uses TRBV2 and TRBJ2-7; no clear D. With 4 bases removed from V and 4 bases from J, the gap between germline ends came to 5 bases. The CDR3 spans 11 residues. The germline CDR1 and CDR2 sequences are SNHLY and FYNNEI. CDR3 DNA sequence: TGTGCCAGCAGTGTGGGGTACGAGCAGTACTTC. It specifies CASSVGYEQYF.

The gene calls are TRBV3-1 (or the pseudogene TRBV3-2) and TRBJ1-4; D might be TRBD1 (5 bases). The V and J ends lost 1 base and 7 bases respectively, with 13 bases between them. Germline lookup yields CDR1 LGHDT and CDR2 YNNKEL (reference sequence). The CDR3 sequence is 15 residues long. This CDR3 is CASSQARDSGEKLFF. Written as DNA, the CDR3 is TGTGCCAGCAGCCAAGCTCGAGACAGTGGTGAAAAACTGTTTTTT.

This chain joins TRBV13 and TRBJ2-5; D is uncertain. Germline lookup yields CDR1 PRHDT and CDR2 FYEKMQ (reference sequence). Deletions cut 1 base from V and 0 bases from J, with 6 bases between. This CDR3 region has 14 residues. This CDR3 reads CASSLEGYQETQYF. CDR3 sequence (DNA): TGTGCCAGCAGCTTAGAGGGATACCAAGAGACCCAGTACTTC.